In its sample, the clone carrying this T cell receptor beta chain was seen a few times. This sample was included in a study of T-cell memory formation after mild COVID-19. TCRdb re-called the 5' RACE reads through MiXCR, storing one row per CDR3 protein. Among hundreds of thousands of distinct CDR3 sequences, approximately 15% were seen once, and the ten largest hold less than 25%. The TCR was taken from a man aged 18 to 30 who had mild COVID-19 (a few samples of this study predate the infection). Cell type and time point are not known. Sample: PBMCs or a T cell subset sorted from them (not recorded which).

CDR3 residues: CASSAGGENTEAFF. The CDR3 bases are TGTGCCAGCAGTGCAGGGGGCGAGAACACTGAAGCTTTCTTT. J is TRBJ1-1 and V is TRBV6-2 or TRBV6-3; 8 bases line up with TRBD1. The V and J ends lost 5 bases and 1 base, in that order; junction bases with no gene match: 3. The CDR3 runs 14 residues. Germline-derived CDR1 and CDR2 are MNHEY and SVGEGT.